This T cell receptor beta chain comes out of a study of T cells after yellow fever vaccination. TCRdb called the 5' RACE reads again in MiXCR, with one record for every CDR3 protein. Of 610,000 or so distinct CDR3 sequences in the sample, 9% to 15% were seen once. There are 13 residues in the CDR3. The germline V gene has CDR1 DFQATT and CDR2 SNEGSKA (reference sequence). The TCR was taken from a man aged 30-40 years who received the YFV17D yellow fever vaccine. The chain carries TRBV20-1 and TRBJ1-3; a weak D match, TRBD1 (6 bases). Specimen: PBMCs, collected on the day of the yellow fever booster vaccination. As DNA, the CDR3 is TGCAGCGCCCAGGTGGGGGGCGGAAACACCATATATTTT. The encoded protein is CSAQVGGGNTIYF.